This is a list of T cell receptor beta chains from one sample in a study of identical twins. TCRdb reprocessed the 5' RACE reads with MiXCR, giving one entry per CDR3 protein. The table has 350,000 or so distinct CDR3 sequences, 7% to 9.5% seen once. Material: naive T cells sorted from blood. The receptors originated from a woman between 50 and 59 years old in good health. Each CDR3 is given with its conserved first and last residue. D genes are given only for firm matches. Where a row states a size, it is once, few, many or the class of an expanded clone; other rows omit it.

d_call,j_call,clone_size,v_call,cdr3_nt,cdr3_aa
.,TRBJ2-4,.,TRBV2,TGTGCCAGCAACGACCCCAGGATGGAGAACATTCAGTACTTC,CASNDPRMENIQYF
.,TRBJ1-5,.,TRBV4-1,TGCGCCAGCAGCCAAGCGCCCCAGGGCAGAAATCAGCCCCAGCATTTT,CASSQAPQGRNQPQHF
.,TRBJ2-5,many,TRBV12-3/TRBV12-4,TGTGCCAGCAGTTCTGGACTGCAAGAGACCCAGTACTTC,CASSSGLQETQYF
.,TRBJ1-2,few,TRBV18,TGTGCCAGCTCACCGACTGGAGGAATGGGGGCTAACTATGGCTACACCTTC,CASSPTGGMGANYGYTF
TRBD2,TRBJ2-1,many,TRBV7-9,TGTGCCAGCAGCATTGGGACTAGCCCCTACAATGAGCAGTTCTTC,CASSIGTSPYNEQFF
.,TRBJ2-1,many,TRBV10-3,TGTGCCATCAGTGCCAAGAGCAATGAGCAGTTCTTC,CAISAKSNEQFF
TRBD2,TRBJ2-3,many,TRBV27,TGTGCCAGACTAGCGGGTGGCACAGATACGCAGTATTTT,CARLAGGTDTQYF
.,TRBJ1-5,many,TRBV20-1,TGCAGTGCTAGAGAAGCGACCGGTCAGCCCCAGCATTTT,CSAREATGQPQHF
TRBD2,TRBJ2-1,many,TRBV11-2,TGTGCCAGCAGCCTCGGACTAGCGGGAGTGGAGTTCTTC,CASSLGLAGVEFF
.,TRBJ2-1,few,TRBV20-1,TGCAGTGCTAGAGAATCTAGCTGGGGCCCCGCATCCTATGAGCAGTTCTTC,CSARESSWGPASYEQFF
TRBD1,TRBJ1-2,many,TRBV24-1,TGTGCCACCGGACAGGGCAGAGGCTACACCTTC,CATGQGRGYTF
.,TRBJ2-2,few,TRBV12-3/TRBV12-4,TGTGCCAGCAGTTTACTAAGCCCGAACACCGGGGAGCTGTTTTTT,CASSLLSPNTGELFF
.,TRBJ1-2,.,TRBV5-1,TGCGCCAGCAGGGTGGCAGGCTATGGCTACACCTTC,CASRVAGYGYTF
TRBD2,TRBJ2-7,.,TRBV5-1,TGCGCCAGCAGGGGACTAGCACGTCTCGAGCAGTACTTC,CASRGLARLEQYF
TRBD2,TRBJ2-5,few,TRBV4-1,TGCGCCAGCAGCCAAGTTAGCGGGACTCAAGAGACCCAGTACTTC,CASSQVSGTQETQYF
.,TRBJ2-2,many,TRBV5-1,TGCGCCAGCAGAAAAGTCACCGGGGAGCTGTTTTTT,CASRKVTGELFF
TRBD1,TRBJ2-2,few,TRBV5-4,TGTGCCAGCCACCTTCGACAGGGCAGCACCGGGGAGCTGTTTTTT,CASHLRQGSTGELFF
.,TRBJ2-2,.,TRBV12-3/TRBV12-4,TGTGCCATTCAGGGTAACACCGGGGACCTGTTTTTT,CAIQGNTGDLFF
.,TRBJ2-2,.,TRBV19,TGTGCCAGTAAATTATCCACCGGGGAGCTGTTTTTT,CASKLSTGELFF
.,TRBJ1-3,many,TRBV5-1,TGCGCCAGCAGCTTGGGGCTGAACTCTGGAAACACCATATATTTT,CASSLGLNSGNTIYF
TRBD2,TRBJ2-4,few,TRBV20-1,TGCAGTGCTAGGCCCTGGCGGGACTACAACATTCAGTACTTC,CSARPWRDYNIQYF
.,TRBJ2-5,few,TRBV6-5,TGTGCCAGCAGCAGGACAGACCAAGAGACCCAGTACTTC,CASSRTDQETQYF
TRBD1,TRBJ2-7,few,TRBV5-1,TGCGCCAGCAGCTCGGGACAGGGTAATAACCACGAGCAGTACTTC,CASSSGQGNNHEQYF
.,TRBJ2-1,.,TRBV27,TGTGCCAGCAGTTCCCCGAGGACTCTTGGGTACAATGAGCAGTTCTTC,CASSSPRTLGYNEQFF
.,TRBJ1-1,many,TRBV5-5,TGTGCCAGCAGCTTTGGGCAGGGGACTACTGAAGCTTTCTTT,CASSFGQGTTEAFF
TRBD2,TRBJ2-3,few,TRBV16,TGTGCCAGCACCACTAGCGGTTACACAGATACGCAGTATTTT,CASTTSGYTDTQYF
.,TRBJ2-5,.,TRBV30,TGTGCCTGGGGACAGGGAGGGGAGACCCAGTACTTC,CAWGQGGETQYF
.,TRBJ2-5,many,TRBV5-1,TGTGCCAGCAGCTTAGGAGCAGAGACCCAGTACTTC,CASSLGAETQYF
.,TRBJ2-4,.,TRBV27,TGTGCCAGCCGTGGACTGGATCTAGCCAAAAACATTCAGTACTTC,CASRGLDLAKNIQYF
.,TRBJ2-7,few,TRBV10-3,TGTGCCATCAGTGTGGGCGGAAGCTACGAGCAGTACTTC,CAISVGGSYEQYF
TRBD2,TRBJ2-3,few,TRBV7-3,TGTGCCAGCAGCTTTGTCGGGGCGGGAGGGACTGATACGCAGTATTTT,CASSFVGAGGTDTQYF
.,TRBJ2-7,many,TRBV2,TGTGCCAGCAGTGTGCGAGACGAGCAGTACTTC,CASSVRDEQYF
.,TRBJ1-2,many,TRBV24-1,TGTGCCACCAGTGATCCTCCGGGAGCCTATGGCTACACCTTC,CATSDPPGAYGYTF
.,TRBJ2-2,.,TRBV15,TGTGCCACCAGCAATGGGGGACGTGGGACCGGGGAGCTGTTTTTT,CATSNGGRGTGELFF
.,TRBJ2-7,few,TRBV20-1,TGCAGTGCCGACGACTGGAGCTACGAGCAGTACTTC,CSADDWSYEQYF